These 24 T cell receptor beta chains were sequenced from one sample in a study of control samples from healthy donors and cancer patients. The table came from immunoSEQ multiplex PCR; TCRdb's copy has only in-frame clones and leaves some out. Seen here are 130,000 to 150,000 clones, 75% to 90% observed once, and the top ten hold roughly 5%. The sample taken for sequencing was blood. The receptors shown here come from a man aged 30 to 39 in good health.

The chain links TRBV6-5 to TRBJ2-6; D remains unclear. The CDR3 is 14 amino acids. Germline V gene lookup returns CDR1 MNHEY and CDR2 SVGAGI. Trimming pared 6 bases from V and 4 bases from J, leaving 10 bases between. This CDR3 is CASSPPGGANVLTF. CDR3 DNA: TGTGCCAGCAGCCCCCCTGGGGGGGCCAACGTCCTGACTTTC.

The chain recombines TRBV15 with TRBJ1-2; D is ambiguous. Trimming removed 0 bases from V and 6 bases from J, with 11 bases in between. The CDR3 contains 14 residues. Germline CDR1 and CDR2: LNHNV and YYDKDF (reference sequence). CDR3 in amino acids: CATSRDKGGDGYTF. The DNA for the CDR3 is TGTGCCACCAGCAGAGATAAGGGTGGGGATGGCTACACCTTC.

V usage is TRBV6-5 and J usage is TRBJ1-2; 9 bases map to TRBD1. This CDR3 region has 13 residues. Per germline, CDR1 MNHEY and CDR2 SVGAGI. The trim removed 6 bases at V and 7 bases at J, leaving 6 bases unmatched. The chain's CDR3 is CASRPTGGPGYTF. Here the CDR3 DNA reads TGTGCCAGCAGACCAACAGGGGGCCCTGGCTACACCTTC.

A remark on this clone: One end of the junction varies from germline; a read error may be responsible. The chain recombines TRBV6-5 with TRBJ2-7; 7 bases agree with TRBD1. CDR1 is MNHEY, CDR2 SVGAGI, per germline. The CDR3 length is 11 residues. The CDR3 loop reads CASSQRQGRFF. As DNA, the CDR3 is TGTGCCAGCAGTCAAAGACAGGGAAGGTTCTTC.

This sequence joins TRBV12-3 or TRBV12-4 and TRBJ1-2; TRBD1 agrees at 9 bases. This CDR3 region has 13 residues. J was trimmed by 12 bases and V by 6 bases; bases with no gene match: 11. CDR3 protein: CASRIGTGKGNTF. CDR3 nucleotides: TGTGCCAGCAGGATAGGGACAGGGAAGGGGAACACCTTC.

J is TRBJ2-2 and V is TRBV21-1; TRBD1 reflects the table's D call only, with no check against the DNA. TRBV21-1 is tagged as a pseudogene. There are 15 residues in the CDR3. In DNA, the CDR3 is TGTGCCAGCGGGACGTGGGACAGGGGGCAGCGGGAGCTGTTTTTT. It is translated as CASGTWDRGQRELFF.

The V call is TRBV6-5, the J call TRBJ2-2; D might be TRBD1 (6 bases). CDR1 and CDR2 from the germline V gene are MNHEY and SVGAGI. The CDR3 is 15 residues long. Trimming removed 0 bases from V and 9 bases from J, with 14 bases in between. The DNA for the CDR3 is TGTGCCAGCAGTTACTCGGGGACATTCAAGAGGGAGCTGTTTTTT. It is translated as CASSYSGTFKRELFF.

The rearrangement uses TRBV29-1 and TRBJ1-4; possible D gene TRBD1, 5 bases. The CDR3 covers 12 residues. V lost 7 bases and J 8 bases, leaving 14 bases between the germline ends. Germline loops: CDR1 SQVTM, CDR2 ANQGSEA. The CDR3 spells CSAGTGSEKLFF. CDR3 in DNA: TGCAGCGCCGGGACCGGGTCGGAAAAACTGTTTTTT.

The genes are TRBV7-2 and TRBJ2-5, with 9 bases matching TRBD2. This CDR3 region has 14 residues. The V gene end was trimmed by 3 bases and the J gene end by 4 bases; junction bases not matched to a gene: 3. Germline CDR1 SGHTA, CDR2 FQGNSA. For the CDR3, the DNA is TGTGCCAGCAGCTTTAGCGGGAGTAGAGAGACCCAGTACTTC. As protein: CASSFSGSRETQYF.

This clone was picked up a small number of times. The V and J genes are TRBV4-3 and TRBJ2-2; D tentatively reads TRBD1 or TRBD2 (5 bases each). Trimming left V 4 bases short and J 5 bases short, with 11 bases between. The CDR3 loop spans 14 amino acids. Germline V gene sequence: CDR1 LGHNA, CDR2 YSLEER. CDR3 protein: CASSRQGETGELFF. For the CDR3, the DNA is TGCGCCAGCAGCCGTCAAGGGGAGACCGGGGAGCTGTTTTTT.

The gene calls are TRBV4-3 and TRBJ1-2; TRBD1 matches at 9 bases. V shed 0 bases, J shed 7 bases, and the junction held 15 bases outside the gene matches. This CDR3 spans 18 amino acids. Looked up from germline, CDR1 is LGHNA and CDR2 is YSLEER. CDR3 DNA: TGCGCCAGCAGCCAAGATGTAACAGGGGGCGTGATTGATGCTGGCTACACCTTC. Its protein is CASSQDVTGGVIDAGYTF.

In this sample, this clone turned up once. This chain joins TRBV5-1 and TRBJ2-7; 7 nucleotides match TRBD1. The CDR3 extends over 14 amino acids. V gave up 4 bases and J gave up 3 bases; unmatched junction bases: 7. Germline-derived CDR1 and CDR2 are SGHRS and YFSETQ. The DNA of the CDR3 is TGCGCCAGCAGCAACCGGGACAGACTCTACGAGCAGTACTTC. Its protein product is CASSNRDRLYEQYF.

This rearrangement joins TRBV11-2 to TRBJ2-2; TRBD1 aligns across 7 bases. V was clipped by 6 bases and J by 7 bases; unmatched bases: 11. The CDR3 consists of 15 residues. Germline loops: CDR1 SGHAT, CDR2 FQNNGV. The CDR3 DNA reads as TGTGCCAGCAGTGATCGACAGGGAGTCGGCGGGGAGCTGTTTTTT. It translates to CASSDRQGVGGELFF.

For this clone: In the same sample, other DNA sequences code for this CDR3. The rearrangement joins TRBV7-2 to TRBJ2-7, with TRBD1 matching 9 bases. J lost 2 bases, V lost 1 base, and 0 bases had no gene match. Germline V gene sequence: CDR1 SGHTA, CDR2 FQGNSA. This CDR3 contains 14 residues. The CDR3 loop is CASSLGQGAYEQYF. The CDR3 DNA follows: TGTGCCAGCAGCTTAGGACAGGGGGCCTACGAGCAGTACTTC.

The rearrangement uses TRBV19 and TRBJ2-2; D gene uncertain. Trimming cost V 3 bases and J 5 bases, with 10 bases left between them. The CDR3 consists of 14 residues. In germline, CDR1 is LNHDA, CDR2 SQIVND (reference sequence). The CDR3 bases are TGTGCCAGTAGTATGGTTGGTTTTACCGGGGAGCTGTTTTTT. It specifies CASSMVGFTGELFF. Using reference TRBV19 and TRBJ2-2 for the parts outside the CDR3, the full variable domain is DGGITQSPKYLFRKEGQNVTLSCEQNLNHDAMYWYRQDPGQGLRLIYYSQIVNDFQKGDIAEGYSVSREKKESFPLTVTSAQKNPTAFYLCASSMVGFTGELFFGEGSRLTVL.

The count of this clone is one. The gene calls are TRBV3-1 (or the pseudogene TRBV3-2) and TRBJ1-5, with 9 bases that match TRBD1. Per the germline V gene, CDR1 is LGHDT and CDR2 is YNNKEL (reference sequence). The CDR3 contains 19 residues. V lost 4 bases to trimming and J lost 0 bases; unmatched junction nucleotides: 13. The CDR3 DNA follows: TGTGCCAGCAGCCCCTCCCCGGGACAGGGAGCTTATAGCAATCAGCCCCAGCATTTT. Translated, it gives CASSPSPGQGAYSNQPQHF.

This chain uses TRBV18 with TRBJ2-3; TRBD2 aligns across 10 bases. V shed 0 bases and J 3 bases; nucleotides not matched to a gene: 6. The CDR3 totals 17 residues. CDR1 and CDR2 (germline): KGHSH, LQKENI. CDR3 nucleotide sequence: TGTGCCAGCTCACCACCCGCACTAGCGGGATCGACAGATACGCAGTATTTT. Protein product: CASSPPALAGSTDTQYF.

The J gene is TRBJ2-7, the V gene TRBV9; D may be TRBD1 (6 bases). Germline V gene lookup returns CDR1 SGDLS and CDR2 YYNGEE. V shed 3 bases and J shed 4 bases, with 14 bases lying between them. CDR3 length: 14 amino acids. The DNA of the CDR3 is TGTGCCAGCAGCGCGTCCGGGACAAAATACGAGCAGTACTTC. Amino acids: CASSASGTKYEQYF. The entire variable domain, with the rest obtained from reference TRBV9 and TRBJ2-7, is as follows: DSGVTQTPKHLITATGQRVTLRCSPRSGDLSVYWYQQSLDQGLQFLIQYYNGEERAKGNILERFSAQQFPDLHSELNLSSLELGDSALYFCASSASGTKYEQYFGPGTRLTVT.

The CDR3 protein is CATSGLAGVQETQYF. In nucleotides, the CDR3 is TGTGCCACCAGTGGACTAGCGGGAGTCCAAGAGACCCAGTACTTC. The gene calls are TRBV24-1 and TRBJ2-5; 12 bases are shared with TRBD2. With 5 bases clipped from V and 1 base from J, the junction kept 1 base outside the gene matches. Germline V gene data show CDR1 as KGHDR and CDR2 as SFDVKD. The CDR3 spans 15 residues.

The chain recombines TRBV19 with TRBJ1-5; D is possibly TRBD1 (5 bases). The germline V gene encodes CDR1 LNHDA and CDR2 SQIVND (reference sequence). V gave up 6 bases and J gave up 1 base, with 10 bases separating them. This CDR3 is 14 amino acids long. The CDR3 DNA reads as TGTGCCAGTAGCAGGGAACGGAGCAATCAGCCCCAGCATTTT. Translating it yields CASSRERSNQPQHF. Looking up the rest from reference TRBV19 and TRBJ1-5 gives the full variable domain: DGGITQSPKYLFRKEGQNVTLSCEQNLNHDAMYWYRQDPGQGLRLIYYSQIVNDFQKGDIAEGYSVSREKKESFPLTVTSAQKNPTAFYLCASSRERSNQPQHFGDGTRLSIL.

This rearrangement joins TRBV12-3 or TRBV12-4 to TRBJ2-7, with a tentative D call TRBD2 (6 bases). The CDR3 length is 12 residues. Trimming shortened V by 5 bases and J by 3 bases, and 8 bases separated the two germline ends. The CDR3 bases are TGTGCCAGCAGTGGGGGACTCTACGAGCAGTACTTC. The encoded protein is CASSGGLYEQYF.

This clone has only one observation. V and J are TRBV5-1 and TRBJ2-7; TRBD1 matches 7 bases. V dropped 4 bases and J dropped 0; count of bases not matched to a gene: 4. Germline V gene sequence: CDR1 SGHRS, CDR2 YFSETQ. The CDR3 has 14 amino acids. Written as DNA, the CDR3 is TGCGCCAGCAGCCCGGGACAGAACTCCTACGAGCAGTACTTC. Its protein is CASSPGQNSYEQYF.

In its sample, this clone was seen once. This chain uses TRBV7-2 with TRBJ2-1, with 9 bases identical to TRBD2. The CDR3 is 15 residues long. Germline loops: CDR1 SGHTA, CDR2 FQGNSA. V trimming: 1 base; J trimming: 7 bases; junction bases outside the gene matches: 5. This CDR3 is CASSLVSTSGNEQFF. For the CDR3, the DNA is TGTGCCAGCAGCTTAGTATCTACTAGCGGGAATGAGCAGTTCTTC.

This clone has a single count. The chain recombines TRBV28 with TRBJ2-7; D may be TRBD1 (6 bases). CDR3 length: 11 residues. Germline CDR1 is MDHEN and CDR2 is SYDVKM. The V end lost 6 bases, the J end lost 9 bases, and 12 bases lay between the germline ends. CDR3 coding DNA: TGTGCCAGCAGCACAGGGCCGGGGCAGTACTTC. Its protein is CASSTGPGQYF. Full variable domain (missing parts from reference TRBV28 and TRBJ2-7): DVKVTQSSRYLVKRTGEKVFLECVQDMDHENMFWYRQDPGLGLRLIYFSYDVKMKEKGDIPEGYSVSREKKERFSLILESASTNQTSMYLCASSTGPGQYFGPGTRLTVT.